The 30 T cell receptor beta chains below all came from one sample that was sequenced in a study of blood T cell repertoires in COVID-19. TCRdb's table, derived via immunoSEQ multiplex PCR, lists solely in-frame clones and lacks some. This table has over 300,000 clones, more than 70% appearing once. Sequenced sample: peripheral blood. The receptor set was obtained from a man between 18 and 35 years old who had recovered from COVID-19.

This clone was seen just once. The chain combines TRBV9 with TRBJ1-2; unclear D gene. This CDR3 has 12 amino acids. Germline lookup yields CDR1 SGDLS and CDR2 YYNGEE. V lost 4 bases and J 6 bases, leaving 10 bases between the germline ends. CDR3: CASSNARDGYTF. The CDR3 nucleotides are TGTGCCAGCAGCAACGCACGGGATGGCTACACCTTC. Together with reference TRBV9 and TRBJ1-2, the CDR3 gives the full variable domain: DSGVTQTPKHLITATGQRVTLRCSPRSGDLSVYWYQQSLDQGLQFLIQYYNGEERAKGNILERFSAQQFPDLHSELNLSSLELGDSALYFCASSNARDGYTFGSGTRLTVV.

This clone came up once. CDR3 in DNA: TGTGCCAGCAGTGAAAGTGTAGTGAAACGGTCCACAGATACGCAGTATTTT. This codes for CASSESVVKRSTDTQYF. V and J are TRBV25-1 and TRBJ2-3, with D unresolved. The CDR3 runs to 17 residues. The V and J ends lost 2 bases and 2 bases respectively, with 17 bases between them. From germline, CDR1 is MGHDK and CDR2 SYGVNS.

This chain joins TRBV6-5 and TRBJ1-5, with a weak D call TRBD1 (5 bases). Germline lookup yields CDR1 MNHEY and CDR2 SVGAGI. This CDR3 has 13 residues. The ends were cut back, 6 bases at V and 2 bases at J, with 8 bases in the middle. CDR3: CASSGRGNQPQHF. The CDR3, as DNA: TGTGCCAGCAGCGGCAGGGGCAATCAGCCCCAGCATTTT.

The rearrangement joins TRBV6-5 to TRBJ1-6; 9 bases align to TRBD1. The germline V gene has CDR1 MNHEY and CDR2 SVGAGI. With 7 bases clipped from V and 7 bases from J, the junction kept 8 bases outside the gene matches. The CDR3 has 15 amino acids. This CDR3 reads CASNPRDRDNSPLHF. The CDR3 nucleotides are TGTGCCAGCAACCCCCGGGACAGGGACAATTCACCCCTCCACTTT.

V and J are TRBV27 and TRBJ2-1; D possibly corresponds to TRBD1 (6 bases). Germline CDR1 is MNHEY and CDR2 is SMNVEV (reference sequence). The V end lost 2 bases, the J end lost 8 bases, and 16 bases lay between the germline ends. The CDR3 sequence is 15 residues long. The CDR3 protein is CASSLNGGAWDEQFF. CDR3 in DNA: TGTGCCAGCAGTTTAAATGGGGGCGCGTGGGATGAGCAGTTCTTC.

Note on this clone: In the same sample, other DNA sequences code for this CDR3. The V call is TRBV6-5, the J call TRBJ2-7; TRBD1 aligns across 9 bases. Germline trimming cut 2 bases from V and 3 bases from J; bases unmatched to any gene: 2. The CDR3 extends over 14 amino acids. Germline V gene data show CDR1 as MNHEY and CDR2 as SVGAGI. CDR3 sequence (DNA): TGTGCCAGCAGTTACCGGGACAGGGTCTACGAGCAGTACTTC. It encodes CASSYRDRVYEQYF.

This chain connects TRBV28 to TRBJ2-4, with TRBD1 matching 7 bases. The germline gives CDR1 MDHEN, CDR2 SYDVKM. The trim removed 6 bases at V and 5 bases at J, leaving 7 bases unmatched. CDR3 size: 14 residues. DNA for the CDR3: TGTGCCAGCAGGTCCGGGACAGAAGAAAACATTCAGTACTTC. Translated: CASRSGTEENIQYF.

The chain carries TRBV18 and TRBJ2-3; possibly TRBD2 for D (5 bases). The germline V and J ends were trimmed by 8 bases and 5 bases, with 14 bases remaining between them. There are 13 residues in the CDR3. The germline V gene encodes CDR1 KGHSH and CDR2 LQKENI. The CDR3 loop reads CASRLTSGDTQYF. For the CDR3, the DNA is TGTGCCAGCCGGCTAACTAGTGGAGATACGCAGTATTTT.

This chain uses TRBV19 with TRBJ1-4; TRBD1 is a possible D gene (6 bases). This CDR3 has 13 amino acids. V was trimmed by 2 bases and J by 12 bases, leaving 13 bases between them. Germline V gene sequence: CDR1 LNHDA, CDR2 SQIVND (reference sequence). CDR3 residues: CASSINREGELFF. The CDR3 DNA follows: TGTGCCAGTAGTATAAACAGGGAGGGAGAACTGTTTTTT.

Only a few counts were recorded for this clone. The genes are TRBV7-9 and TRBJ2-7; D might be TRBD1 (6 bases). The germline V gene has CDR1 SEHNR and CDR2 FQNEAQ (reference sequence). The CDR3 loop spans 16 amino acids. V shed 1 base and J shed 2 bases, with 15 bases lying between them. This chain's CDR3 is CASSLDSGPGAYEQYF. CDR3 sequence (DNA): TGTGCCAGCAGCTTAGACTCCGGGCCAGGGGCCTACGAGCAGTACTTC. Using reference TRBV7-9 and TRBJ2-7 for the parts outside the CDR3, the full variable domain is DTGVSQNPRHKITKRGQNVTFRCDPISEHNRLYWYRQTLGQGPEFLTYFQNEAQLEKSRLLSDRFSAERPKGSFSTLEIQRTEQGDSAMYLCASSLDSGPGAYEQYFGPGTRLTVT.

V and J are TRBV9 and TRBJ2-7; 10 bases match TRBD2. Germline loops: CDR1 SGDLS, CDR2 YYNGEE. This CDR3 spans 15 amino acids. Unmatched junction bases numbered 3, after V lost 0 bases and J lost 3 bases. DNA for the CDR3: TGTGCCAGCAGCGTAGGGGCTAGCGGGAGCTACGAGCAGTACTTC. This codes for CASSVGASGSYEQYF.

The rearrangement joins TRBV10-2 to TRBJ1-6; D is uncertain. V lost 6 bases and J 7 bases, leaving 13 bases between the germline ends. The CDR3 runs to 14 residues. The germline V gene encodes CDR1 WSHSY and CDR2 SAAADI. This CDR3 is CASRRHSGNSPLHF. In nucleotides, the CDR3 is TGCGCCAGCAGGAGGCACAGCGGGAATTCACCCCTCCACTTT.

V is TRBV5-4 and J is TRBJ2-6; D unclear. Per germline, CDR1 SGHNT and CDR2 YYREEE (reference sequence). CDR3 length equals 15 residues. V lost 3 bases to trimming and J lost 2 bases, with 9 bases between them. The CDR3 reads CASSSEIAGANVLTF. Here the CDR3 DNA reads TGTGCCAGCAGCTCGGAGATTGCTGGGGCCAACGTCCTGACTTTC.

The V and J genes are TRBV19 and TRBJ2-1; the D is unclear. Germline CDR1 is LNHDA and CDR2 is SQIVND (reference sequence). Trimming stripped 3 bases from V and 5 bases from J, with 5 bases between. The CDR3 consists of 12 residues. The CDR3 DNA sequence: TGTGCCAGTAGTATTGGGCACAATGAGCAGTTCTTC. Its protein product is CASSIGHNEQFF.

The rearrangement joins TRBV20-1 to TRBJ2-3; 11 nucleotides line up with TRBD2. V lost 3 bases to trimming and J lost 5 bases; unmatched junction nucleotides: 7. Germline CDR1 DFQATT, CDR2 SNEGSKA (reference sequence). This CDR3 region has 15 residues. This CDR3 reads CSASGTSGVIDTQYF. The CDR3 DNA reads TGCAGTGCTAGTGGGACTAGCGGAGTTATAGATACGCAGTATTTT.

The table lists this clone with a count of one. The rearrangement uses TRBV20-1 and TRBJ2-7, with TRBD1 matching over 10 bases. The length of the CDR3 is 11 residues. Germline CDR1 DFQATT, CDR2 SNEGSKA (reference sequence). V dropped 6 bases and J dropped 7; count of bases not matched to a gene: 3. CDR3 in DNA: TGCAGTGCGACAGGGGGCGGTGAGCAGTACTTC. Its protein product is CSATGGGEQYF.

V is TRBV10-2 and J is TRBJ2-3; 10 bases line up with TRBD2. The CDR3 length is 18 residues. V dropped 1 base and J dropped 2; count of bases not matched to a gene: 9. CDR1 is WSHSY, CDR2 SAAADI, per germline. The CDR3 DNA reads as TGCGCCAGCAGTGAGTTCGTTAGCGGGGGGCCCCCCACAGATACGCAGTATTTT. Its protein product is CASSEFVSGGPPTDTQYF.

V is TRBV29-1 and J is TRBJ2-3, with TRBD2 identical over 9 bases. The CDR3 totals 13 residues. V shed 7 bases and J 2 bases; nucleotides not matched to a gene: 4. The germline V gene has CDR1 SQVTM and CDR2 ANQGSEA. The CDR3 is CSASSGTTDTQYF. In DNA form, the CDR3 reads TGCAGCGCGTCTAGCGGGACCACAGATACGCAGTATTTT.

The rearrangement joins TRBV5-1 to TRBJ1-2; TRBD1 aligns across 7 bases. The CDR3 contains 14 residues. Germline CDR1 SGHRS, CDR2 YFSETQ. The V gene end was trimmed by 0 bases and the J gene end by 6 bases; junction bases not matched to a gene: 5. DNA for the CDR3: TGCGCCAGCAGCTTGGAAAGGGGGCAAGATGGCTACACCTTC. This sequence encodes CASSLERGQDGYTF. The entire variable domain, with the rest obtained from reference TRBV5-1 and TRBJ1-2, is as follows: KAGVTQTPRYLIKTRGQQVTLSCSPISGHRSVSWYQQTPGQGLQFLFEYFSETQRNKGNFPGRFSGRQFSNSRSEMNVSTLELGDSALYLCASSLERGQDGYTFGSGTRLTVV.

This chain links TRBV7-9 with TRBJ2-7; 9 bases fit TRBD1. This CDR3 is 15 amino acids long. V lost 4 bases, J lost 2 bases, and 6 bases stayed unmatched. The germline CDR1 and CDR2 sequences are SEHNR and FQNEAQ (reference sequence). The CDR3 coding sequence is TGTGCCAGCAGCTCAATACGACAGGGGGCCTACGAGCAGTACTTC. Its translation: CASSSIRQGAYEQYF.

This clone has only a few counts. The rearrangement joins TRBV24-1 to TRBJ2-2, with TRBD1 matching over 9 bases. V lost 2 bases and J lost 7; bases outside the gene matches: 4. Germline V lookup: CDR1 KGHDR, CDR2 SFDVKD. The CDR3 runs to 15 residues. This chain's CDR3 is CATSDSGQGVGELFF. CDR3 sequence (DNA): TGTGCCACCAGTGATTCGGGACAGGGTGTCGGGGAGCTGTTTTTT.

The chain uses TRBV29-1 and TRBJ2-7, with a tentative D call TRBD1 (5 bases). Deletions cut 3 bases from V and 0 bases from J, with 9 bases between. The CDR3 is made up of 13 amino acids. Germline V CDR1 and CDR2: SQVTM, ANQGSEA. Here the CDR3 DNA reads TGCAGCGTTGAGGACAACCTCTCCTACGAGCAGTACTTC. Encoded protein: CSVEDNLSYEQYF.

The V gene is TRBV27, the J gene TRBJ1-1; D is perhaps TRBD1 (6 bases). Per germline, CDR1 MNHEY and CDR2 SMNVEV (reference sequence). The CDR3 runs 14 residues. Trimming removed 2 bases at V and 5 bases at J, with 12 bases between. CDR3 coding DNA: TGTGCCAGCAGTTTAAACGGGAGGGGGACTGAAGCTTTCTTT. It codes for CASSLNGRGTEAFF.

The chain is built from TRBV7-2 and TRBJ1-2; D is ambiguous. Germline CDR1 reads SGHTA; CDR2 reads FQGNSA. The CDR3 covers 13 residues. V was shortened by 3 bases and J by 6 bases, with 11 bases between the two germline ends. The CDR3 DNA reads TGTGCCAGCAGCTTTTACGTGGGCAATGGCTACACCTTC. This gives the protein CASSFYVGNGYTF.

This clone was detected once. The CDR3, as DNA: TGTGCCAGTAGTACCTCCTGGACAGGCAATGAGCAGTTCTTC. This translates into CASSTSWTGNEQFF. The gene calls are TRBV19 and TRBJ2-1; 7 bases map to TRBD1. This CDR3 region has 14 residues. Trimming took 4 bases from V and 6 from J; bases not matched to a gene: 6. The V gene's germline CDR1 is LNHDA and CDR2 SQIVND (reference sequence).

CDR3 residues: CSVEYGTEAFF. In DNA, the CDR3 is TGCAGCGTTGAGTACGGGACTGAAGCTTTCTTT. V usage is TRBV29-1 and J usage is TRBJ1-1; unclear D gene. This CDR3 comprises 11 residues. Between the trimmed V and J ends, which lost 3 bases and 5 bases, there was a span of 7 bases. Germline V gene data show CDR1 as SQVTM and CDR2 as ANQGSEA.

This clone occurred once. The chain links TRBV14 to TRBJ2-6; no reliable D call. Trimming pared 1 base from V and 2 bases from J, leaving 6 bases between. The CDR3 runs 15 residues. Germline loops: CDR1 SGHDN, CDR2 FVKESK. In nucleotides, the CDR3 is TGTGCCAGCAGCCAAGTATCTACTGGGGCCAACGTCCTGACTTTC. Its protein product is CASSQVSTGANVLTF.

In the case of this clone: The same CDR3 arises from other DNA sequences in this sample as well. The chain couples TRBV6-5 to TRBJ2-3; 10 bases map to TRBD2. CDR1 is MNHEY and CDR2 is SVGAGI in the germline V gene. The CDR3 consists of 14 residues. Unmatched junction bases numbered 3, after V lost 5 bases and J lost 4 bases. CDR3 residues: CASSPGLASDTQYF. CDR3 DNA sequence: TGTGCCAGCAGTCCGGGACTAGCGTCAGATACGCAGTATTTT.

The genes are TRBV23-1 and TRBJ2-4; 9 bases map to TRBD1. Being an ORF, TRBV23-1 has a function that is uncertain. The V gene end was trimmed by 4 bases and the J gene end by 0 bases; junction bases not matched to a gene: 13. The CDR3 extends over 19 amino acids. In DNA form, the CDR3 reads TGCGCCAGCAGTCCCACCGGGACAGGGCTGACTTTAGCCAAAAACATTCAGTACTTC. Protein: CASSPTGTGLTLAKNIQYF.

CDR3 sequence: CASSLEGGNYGYTF. CDR3 nucleotide sequence: TGCGCCAGCAGCTTAGAAGGGGGCAACTATGGCTACACCTTC. This chain uses TRBV5-1 with TRBJ1-2, with 7 bases identical to TRBD1. The CDR3 length is 14 residues. V trimming: 2 bases; J trimming: 2 bases; junction bases outside the gene matches: 3. Germline loops: CDR1 SGHRS, CDR2 YFSETQ.